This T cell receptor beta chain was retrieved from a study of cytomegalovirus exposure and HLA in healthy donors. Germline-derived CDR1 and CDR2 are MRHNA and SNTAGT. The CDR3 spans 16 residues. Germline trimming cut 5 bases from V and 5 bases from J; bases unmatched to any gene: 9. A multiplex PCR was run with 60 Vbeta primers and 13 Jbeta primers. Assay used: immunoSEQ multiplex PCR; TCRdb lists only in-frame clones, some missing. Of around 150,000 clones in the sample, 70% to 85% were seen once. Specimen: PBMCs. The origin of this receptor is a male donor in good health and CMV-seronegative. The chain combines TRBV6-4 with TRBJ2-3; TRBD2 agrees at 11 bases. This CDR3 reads CASSYSLAGGKDTQYF. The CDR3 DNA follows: TGTGCCAGCAGTTACAGCCTAGCGGGAGGTAAAGATACGCAGTATTTT.